The 21 T cell receptor beta chains given below trace back to one sample, sequenced in a study of T cells after yellow fever vaccination. From the 5' RACE reads, TCRdb called clonotypes with MiXCR, one entry per CDR3 protein. Of some 600,000 distinct CDR3 sequences listed, around an eighth were seen once; the top ten hold 14% to 15%. This sample comprised PBMCs, obtained on the day of the yellow fever booster vaccination. The receptors stem from a man younger than 45 who received the YFV17D yellow fever vaccine.

The J gene is TRBJ1-4, the V gene TRBV18; no reliable D call. The germline V gene has CDR1 KGHSH and CDR2 LQKENI. The CDR3 length is 14 residues. V was clipped by 6 bases and J by 8 bases, with 16 bases between them. The CDR3 DNA follows: TGTGCCAGCTCGCCAGTTTCGGGCCCCGAAAAACTGTTTTTT. This sequence encodes CASSPVSGPEKLFF.

The CDR3 is CASSQVKMRGSYEQYF. In DNA, the CDR3 is TGTGCCAGCAGCCAAGTTAAGATGCGGGGGTCCTACGAGCAGTACTTC. V is TRBV3-1 and J is TRBJ2-7; 7 bases align to TRBD2. V gave up 1 base and J gave up 1 base; unmatched junction bases: 7. The CDR3 has 16 residues. CDR1 is LGHDT and CDR2 is YNNKEL in the germline V gene (reference sequence).

This clonotype was picked up a small number of times. The J gene is TRBJ2-1, the V gene TRBV7-9; 12 bases match TRBD2. V shed 8 bases and J 5 bases; nucleotides not matched to a gene: 4. CDR3 length: 14 residues. Germline V gene sequence: CDR1 SEHNR, CDR2 FQNEAQ (reference sequence). For the CDR3, the DNA is TGTGCCAGCCGGACTAGCGGGACGAACAATGAGCAGTTCTTC. Protein sequence: CASRTSGTNNEQFF. Supplemented by reference TRBV7-9 and TRBJ2-1, the full variable domain reads DTGVSQNPRHKITKRGQNVTFRCDPISEHNRLYWYRQTLGQGPEFLTYFQNEAQLEKSRLLSDRFSAERPKGSFSTLEIQRTEQGDSAMYLCASRTSGTNNEQFFGPGTRLTVL.

A few counts support this clonotype. CDR3 residues: CSAPRPEGYEQYF. The CDR3 region has the DNA TGCAGTGCCCCCCGGCCTGAGGGCTACGAGCAGTACTTC. The J gene is TRBJ2-7, the V gene TRBV20-1, with D possibly matching TRBD2 (5 bases). The CDR3 has 13 residues. Germline CDR1 is DFQATT and CDR2 is SNEGSKA (reference sequence). The V end was cut by 6 bases, the J end by 3 bases, with 15 bases between.

The CDR3: CSLLKGGGRTDTQYF. CDR3 nucleotide sequence: TGCAGTCTTCTCAAAGGCGGGGGACGGACAGATACGCAGTATTTT. This chain links TRBV29-1 with TRBJ2-3; 7 bases fit TRBD2. The CDR3 has 15 amino acids. Germline values: CDR1 SQVTM, CDR2 ANQGSEA.

V usage is TRBV10-3 and J usage is TRBJ2-7; D not resolved. The CDR3 has 13 residues. Trimming left V 0 bases short and J 3 bases short, with 6 bases between. Per germline, CDR1 ENHRY and CDR2 SYGVKD. The CDR3 DNA reads as TGTGCCATCAGTGAGTCGACCAACTACGAGCAGTACTTC. It codes for CAISESTNYEQYF.

This clonotype was detected only a few times. The chain has TRBV11-2 and TRBJ1-4, with a tentative D call TRBD1 (5 bases). V gave up 6 bases and J gave up 7 bases, with 18 bases separating them. Germline V lookup: CDR1 SGHAT, CDR2 FQNNGV. The CDR3 runs 15 residues. CDR3 region: CASSTIGGGTEKLFF. The DNA for the CDR3 is TGTGCCAGCAGTACGATTGGGGGGGGGACTGAAAAACTGTTTTTT.

The CDR3 loop reads CASSSGQPTVDTQYF. CDR3 coding DNA: TGTGCCAGCAGCTCGGGACAGCCCACAGTGGATACGCAGTATTTT. The chain has TRBV7-2 and TRBJ2-3, with 7 bases that match TRBD1. CDR3 length: 15 residues. CDR1 is SGHTA and CDR2 is FQGNSA in the germline V gene. J gave up 6 bases and V 4 bases, and 10 bases lay outside the gene matches.

This chain uses TRBV12-3 or TRBV12-4 with TRBJ2-4, with D perhaps assigned TRBD1 or TRBD2 (6 bases each). This CDR3 is built from 13 residues. Trimming took 8 bases from V and 8 from J, leaving 16 bases between them. CDR3 amino acids: CASLQSGADIQYF. CDR3 nucleotides: TGTGCCAGCTTGCAATCGGGGGCGGACATTCAGTACTTC.

The J gene is TRBJ2-5, the V gene TRBV11-2; maybe TRBD2 (5 bases). The CDR3 covers 16 residues. Germline V gene lookup returns CDR1 SGHAT and CDR2 FQNNGV. V was clipped by 5 bases and J by 4 bases, with 20 bases between them. In DNA, the CDR3 is TGTGCCAGCAGCCGAACCGGTGGAGGAGTGCGAGAGACCCAGTACTTC. It encodes CASSRTGGGVRETQYF.

J is TRBJ1-2 and V is TRBV6-5; D call uncertain. This CDR3 contains 12 residues. Deletions cut 6 bases from V and 2 bases from J, with 7 bases between. In germline, CDR1 is MNHEY, CDR2 SVGAGI. This CDR3 is CASRSQNYGYTF. The CDR3 region has the DNA TGTGCCAGCAGGTCGCAGAACTATGGCTACACCTTC.

The V gene is TRBV29-1, the J gene TRBJ2-5; no clear D. V gave up 6 bases and J gave up 5 bases, with 7 bases separating them. Germline values: CDR1 SQVTM, CDR2 ANQGSEA. This CDR3 has 10 residues. The CDR3 DNA is TGCAGCGTCCGGAAGGAGACCCAGTACTTC. This sequence encodes CSVRKETQYF.

This clonotype was counted only a few times. The rearrangement joins TRBV7-2 to TRBJ2-5; tentative D call: TRBD2 (5 bases). The germline V gene encodes CDR1 SGHTA and CDR2 FQGNSA. Trimming removed 2 bases at V and 3 bases at J, with 13 bases between. The CDR3 contains 15 residues. CDR3 nucleotide sequence: TGTGCCAGCAGCTTAAGCGGTCCTGTTAAAGAGACCCAGTACTTC. Encoded protein: CASSLSGPVKETQYF. Looking up the rest from reference TRBV7-2 and TRBJ2-5 gives the full variable domain: GAGVSQSPSNKVTEKGKDVELRCDPISGHTALYWYRQSLGQGLEFLIYFQGNSAPDKSGLPSDRFSAERTGGSVSTLTIQRTQQEDSAVYLCASSLSGPVKETQYFGPGTRLLVL.

This clonotype turned up a few times. This chain joins TRBV14 and TRBJ2-1; D remains unclear. The CDR3 sequence is 15 residues long. Deletions cut 0 bases from V and 5 bases from J, with 11 bases between. CDR1 SGHDN and CDR2 FVKESK come from the germline V gene. This chain's CDR3 is CASSQDRLVHNEQFF. The CDR3 DNA reads as TGTGCCAGCAGCCAAGATCGCCTCGTCCACAATGAGCAGTTCTTC.

This clonotype was seen only a few times. This chain connects TRBV4-3 to TRBJ1-5, with TRBD1 identical over 7 bases. This CDR3 contains 15 residues. Looked up from germline, CDR1 is LGHNA and CDR2 is YSLEER. After removal of 5 bases from V and 3 bases from J, the junction contained 7 bases not matched to a gene. The CDR3 nucleotides are TGCGCCAGCAGCTGGGACAGAGCGAACAATCAGCCCCAGCATTTT. It yields the protein CASSWDRANNQPQHF.

This clonotype showed up many times. J is TRBJ2-7 and V is TRBV11-1; no clear D gene. This CDR3 is built from 12 residues. In germline, CDR1 is SGHAT, CDR2 FQDESV (reference sequence). With 4 bases removed from V and 3 bases from J, the gap between germline ends came to 7 bases. CDR3 amino acids: CASSSVSYEQYF. The CDR3 nucleotides read TGTGCCAGCAGCTCAGTAAGCTACGAGCAGTACTTC.

A few counts support this clonotype. The chain joins TRBV12-3 or TRBV12-4 to TRBJ2-1; 7 bases map to TRBD1. The CDR3 spans 15 residues. Trimming removed 7 bases from V and 4 bases from J; junction bases left unmatched: 10. In nucleotides, the CDR3 is TGTGCCAGCAATCCGACAGGGAGTCTTTACAATGAGCAGTTCTTC. It encodes CASNPTGSLYNEQFF.

The V gene is TRBV7-9, the J gene TRBJ2-3; D tentatively reads TRBD1 or TRBD2 (5 bases each). The CDR3 length is 16 residues. CDR1 SEHNR and CDR2 FQNEAQ come from the germline V gene (reference sequence). The germline V and J ends were trimmed by 0 bases and 0 bases, with 10 bases remaining between them. CDR3 coding DNA: TGTGCCAGCAGCTTAGCGCCGGGGACCAGCACAGATACGCAGTATTTT. Residues: CASSLAPGTSTDTQYF.

The chain combines TRBV19 with TRBJ2-1; TRBD2 aligns across 13 bases. This CDR3 contains 16 residues. Germline CDR1 reads LNHDA; CDR2 reads SQIVND (reference sequence). V lost 5 bases, J lost 7 bases, and 8 bases stayed unmatched. The CDR3 spells CASSGTSGVLGNEQFF. The DNA for the CDR3 is TGTGCCAGTAGTGGGACTAGCGGGGTTCTGGGGAATGAGCAGTTCTTC.

CDR3 protein: CASSRTSGATGELFF. In nucleotides, the CDR3 is TGTGCCAGCAGCCGGACTAGCGGGGCCACCGGGGAGCTGTTTTTT. The chain carries TRBV6-1 and TRBJ2-2, with TRBD2 matching 12 bases. This CDR3 contains 15 residues. Germline loops: CDR1 MNHNS, CDR2 SASEGT. V was clipped by 6 bases and J by 4 bases; unmatched bases: 3.

This clonotype was counted between two and nine times. This chain links TRBV20-1 with TRBJ2-1; D is unresolved. The CDR3 is 11 amino acids. V was trimmed by 3 bases and J by 7 bases, leaving 7 bases between them. CDR1 is DFQATT and CDR2 is SNEGSKA in the germline V gene (reference sequence). CDR3 residues: CSASRLNEQFF. The CDR3 DNA sequence: TGCAGTGCTAGTAGGCTGAATGAGCAGTTCTTC.